The clone carrying this T cell receptor (beta chain) was seen only a few times. The data stem from a study of T-cell reconstitution after alpha-beta-depleted transplantation in children. Molecular barcoding with unique molecular identifiers was used for the TCRbeta library. TCRdb redid the calling of the PCR reads with MiXCR, one entry per CDR3 protein. The table lists about 500,000 distinct CDR3 sequences, approximately 30% of them singletons. This clonotype was sampled from a human donor who donated a stem cell graft to a child with aplastic anemia. The sequencing here drew on PBMCs from the stem cell graft donor, taken from the stem cell graft.

The CDR3 region has the DNA TGTGCCAGCAGCTCTAGCGGGAGGGCTGGGGATACGCAGTATTTT. The encoded protein is CASSSSGRAGDTQYF. V gene TRBV5-6 combines with J gene TRBJ2-3; 12 nucleotides align to TRBD2. The CDR3 loop spans 15 amino acids. The germline V gene encodes CDR1 SGHDT and CDR2 YYEEEE. Trimming took 3 bases from V and 6 from J; bases not matched to a gene: 5.